This TCR beta chain is from a study of T cells in Graves' hyperthyroidism and ophthalmopathy. Absent ophthalmopathy progression within 18 months defined stable Graves' hyperthyroidism. The CDR3 contains 14 residues. The V gene end was trimmed by 6 bases and the J gene end by 8 bases; junction bases not matched to a gene: 13. The germline gives CDR1 DFQATT, CDR2 SNEGSKA (reference sequence). From RNA transcripts, TCR beta CDR3 regions were amplified. First-round RT-PCR of the TCR CDR3 relied on the HTBI primer set. TCRdb passed the multiplex PCR reads through MiXCR, listing each CDR3 protein once. The table has approximately 640,000 distinct CDR3 sequences, approximately 15% seen once.

This rearrangement joins TRBV20-1 to TRBJ2-1; 7 positions match TRBD1. This TCR came from a man aged 45 to 65 with Graves' hyperthyroidism. The sequenced sample was blood. This CDR3 reads CSAPDRASLHEQFF. The CDR3 nucleotides read TGCAGTGCCCCTGACAGGGCATCACTCCATGAGCAGTTCTTC.